The rows below give T cell receptor beta chains drawn from one sample of a study of CD8+ T cells in alopecia areata. Here immunoSEQ multiplex PCR was the method, and the copy in TCRdb shows in-frame clones only, minus some. The sample has 150,000 to 200,000 clones; around three fifths are singletons. The source was CD4+ T cells sorted from blood, collected around week 47, from a patient treated with tofacitinib. The receptors here all came from a human donor with alopecia areata. Each CDR3 is given with its conserved first and last residue. A D gene is named only where the DNA matches it firmly.

d_call v_call cdr3_aa
TRBD1 TRBV30 CAWHRQGSSPLHF
- TRBV15 CATSRASDTYEQYF
- TRBV20-1 CSAGPDYGYTF
TRBD2 TRBV30 CAWHRGLAGNIGETQYF
- TRBV29-1 CSVEGLGGARDGYTF
- TRBV28 CASSSLGLRLVKNIQYF
- TRBV13 CASSFGTVNTEAFF
- TRBV5-1 CASSSDLYEQYF
TRBD2 TRBV9 CASSAHRGAGGHEQFF
- TRBV29-1 CSVEPGMNTEAFF
- TRBV29-1 CSVWGGLGDYGYTF
TRBD2 TRBV11-2 CASSLVGSGGASYTQYF
TRBD2 TRBV6-1 CASSEDVPGGFF
- TRBV14 CASSQAGPGAEAFF
- TRBV27 CASSLRTPTGELFF
TRBD1 TRBV30 CAWSTGTGFLRRGYTF
- TRBV2 CASRVWDTQYF
TRBD2 TRBV2 CASTTSGGPDTQYF
- TRBV5-1 CASSPVGADTGELFF
TRBD1 TRBV4-2 CASSQGPGQIDTF
- TRBV27 CASSSSGGETQYF
TRBD2 TRBV7-2 CASSFRTSGDPQQFF
- TRBV5-1 CASSLSQAQETQYF
- TRBV4-3 CASSQVMGSNSPLHF
- TRBV27 CASSYDRLSYGYTF
- TRBV29-1 CSVLPTGSSGANVLTF
- TRBV29-1 CSVVRLEGGDTQYF
- TRBV29-1 CSVCLWAASNTEAFF
- TRBV14 CASSQLFSYEQYF
- TRBV29-1 CSVEGVNEQFF
- TRBV29-1 CSVVTDLYEQYF
TRBD1 TRBV20-1 CSALTGQGYTF
TRBD2 TRBV30 CAWGPLAGGQETQYF
TRBD2 TRBV7-8 CASSSIAGTYEQYF
- TRBV5-1 CASSPTTGQGEQFF
- TRBV29-1 CCYNEQFF
TRBD2 TRBV5-1 CASSLMRGGNYNEQFF
- TRBV7-9 CASSQDPGVQGGEKLFF
TRBD1 TRBV6-6 CASSSGGRGSPLHF
TRBD1 TRBV29-1 CSVVSGGGTGELFF
- TRBV29-1 CSVDGGWNTEAFF
- TRBV4-3 CASSHKGSHEQYF
TRBD1 TRBV5-1 CASSSGQGGNTIYF
TRBD1 TRBV29-1 CSVDEQGLRTDTQYF
TRBD1 TRBV6-4 CASKRGPEVNEQFF
- TRBV2 CASSVGVKNQPQHF
- TRBV7-2 CASSLDQGINEQFF